This record covers a single T cell receptor (beta chain). The target antigen is unknown. The sample comes from a study of T cells in localized non-small cell lung cancer. Study outcomes and limitations: Tumor trailed uninvolved adjacent lung in T cell clonality, which peaked there.

Only in-frame clones appear in the TCRdb table, and some are missing; sequencing was by immunoSEQ multiplex PCR. The sample has roughly 38,000 clones; about 86% are singletons. The CDR3 consists of 13 residues. Per the germline V gene, CDR1 is MRHNA and CDR2 is SNTAGT. V was trimmed by 4 bases and J by 5 bases, leaving 11 bases between them. Material: peripheral blood, obtained before any cancer treatment. The genes are TRBV6-4 and TRBJ1-1; D ambiguous. The sequence came from a woman between 18 and 55 years old with stage III lung adenocarcinoma. The CDR3 DNA is TGTGCCAGCAGTGTTCAAATGGGTACTGAAGCTTTCTTT. Encoded protein: CASSVQMGTEAFF.